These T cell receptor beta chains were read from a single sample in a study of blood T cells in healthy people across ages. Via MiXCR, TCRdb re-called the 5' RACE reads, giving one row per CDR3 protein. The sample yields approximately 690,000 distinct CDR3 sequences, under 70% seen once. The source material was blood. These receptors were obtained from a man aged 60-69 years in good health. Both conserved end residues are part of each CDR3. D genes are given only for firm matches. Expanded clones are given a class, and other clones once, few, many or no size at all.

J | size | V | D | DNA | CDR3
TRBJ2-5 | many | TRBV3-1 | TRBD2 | TGTGCCAGCAGCCAAGTATCTGGGCGGGGGGCCCGCGAGACCCAGTACTTC | CASSQVSGRGARETQYF
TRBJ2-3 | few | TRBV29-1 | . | TGCAGCGGGGTCGAGGGAAACACGCAGTATTTT | CSGVEGNTQYF
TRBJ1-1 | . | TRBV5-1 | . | TGCGCCAGCAGCCTCGGGACGCGGGACACTGAAGCTTTCTTT | CASSLGTRDTEAFF
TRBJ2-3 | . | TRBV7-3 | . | TGTGCCAGCAGCCCCCCGATTTTGGGTACTCGCTTACGGCCACCTCCCTGCACAGATACGCAGTATTTT | CASSPPILGTRLRPPPCTDTQYF
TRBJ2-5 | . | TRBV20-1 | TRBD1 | TGCAGCACTCTGAATGACAGGGGGCCTGAAGAGACCCAGTACTTC | CSTLNDRGPEETQYF
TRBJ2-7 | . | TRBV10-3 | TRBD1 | TGTGCCATCAGTGGAGGACAGGGGAGAGAGCAGTACTTC | CAISGGQGREQYF
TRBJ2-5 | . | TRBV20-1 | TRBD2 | TGCAGTGCTAGAGCTAGCGGGGGGGCCGCGGAGACCCAGTACTTC | CSARASGGAAETQYF
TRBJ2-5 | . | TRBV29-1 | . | TGCAGCGTTGATGGGGCGACTAGGGGAGAGGCCCAGTACTTC | CSVDGATRGEAQYF
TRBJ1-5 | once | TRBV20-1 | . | TGCAGTACCAATATACAGGGTCAGCCCCAGCATTTT | CSTNIQGQPQHF
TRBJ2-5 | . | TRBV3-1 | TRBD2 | TGTGCCAGCAGCCAACCCAGCGGGGGGACCCAGTACTTC | CASSQPSGGTQYF
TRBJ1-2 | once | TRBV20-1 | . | TGCAGTGCCGGAGGTCAGGACTATGGCTACACCTTC | CSAGGQDYGYTF
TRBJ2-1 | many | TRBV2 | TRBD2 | TGTGCCAGCAGGACTAGCGGGGGGGCAGGGTTCTTC | CASRTSGGAGFF
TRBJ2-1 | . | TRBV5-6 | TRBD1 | TGTGCCAGCAGCTTCTCGGACAGGCCCTACAATGAGCAGTTCTTC | CASSFSDRPYNEQFF
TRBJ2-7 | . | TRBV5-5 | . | TGTGCCAGCAGCTACGCCGGGGGAGCATACGAGCAGTACTTC | CASSYAGGAYEQYF
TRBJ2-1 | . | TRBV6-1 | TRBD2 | TGTGCCAGCAGTGAGTGGGCTAGCGGGGGACCCTCCTACAATGAGCAGTTCTTC | CASSEWASGGPSYNEQFF
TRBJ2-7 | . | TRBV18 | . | TGTGCCAGCTCACCCTCGGGGCTCCACGAGCAGTACTTC | CASSPSGLHEQYF
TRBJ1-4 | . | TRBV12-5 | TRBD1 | TGTGCTAGTGGTTTAGTACAGGGGGCAGCTAATGAAAAACTGTTTTTT | CASGLVQGAANEKLFF
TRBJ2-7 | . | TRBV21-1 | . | TGTGCCAGCAGGATTGCGGGGCCTAACGAGCAGTACTTC | CASRIAGPNEQYF
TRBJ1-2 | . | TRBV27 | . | TGTGCCAGCAGCCCCCCCGAATTCTTCCTCCCCTATGGCTACACCTTC | CASSPPEFFLPYGYTF
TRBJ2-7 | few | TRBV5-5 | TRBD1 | TGTGCCAGCAGCTTACCCACGGGGACAGGGCGTACCTACGAGCAGTACTTC | CASSLPTGTGRTYEQYF
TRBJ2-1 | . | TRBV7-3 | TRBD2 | TGTGCCAGCAGCCCTCGACTAGCGGGACTGAGTGAGCAGTTCTTC | CASSPRLAGLSEQFF
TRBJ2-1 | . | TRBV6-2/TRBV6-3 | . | TGTGCCAGCAGTCCACGATCCGGGGGATCCTACAATGAGCAGTTCTTC | CASSPRSGGSYNEQFF
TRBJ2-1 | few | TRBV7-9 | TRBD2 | TGTGCCAGCAGCCCCTCACTAGCGGGGGCGGATGAGCAGTTCTTC | CASSPSLAGADEQFF
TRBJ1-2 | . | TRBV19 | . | TGTGCCAGTGTCAAGGCAAGGGGGGATTATGGCTACACCTTC | CASVKARGDYGYTF
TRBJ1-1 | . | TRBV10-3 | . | TGTGCCACCACCGGCGGGGGATCAAACACTGAAGCTTTCTTT | CATTGGGSNTEAFF
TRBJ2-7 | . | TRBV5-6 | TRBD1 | TGTGCCAGCAGCCCTAGACAGGGAAACTCCTACGAGCAGTACTTC | CASSPRQGNSYEQYF
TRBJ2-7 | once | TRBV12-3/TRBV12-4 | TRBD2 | TGTGCCAGCAGCGGAACCGGGGGGAGCTACAATGAGCAGTACTTC | CASSGTGGSYNEQYF
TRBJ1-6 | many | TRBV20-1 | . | TGCAGTGCTAGAGATCATAAGGGCGGGGGAAATTCACCCCTCCACTTT | CSARDHKGGGNSPLHF
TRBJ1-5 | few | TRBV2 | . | TGTGCCAGCAGGGGGGGCAGTCAGCCCCAGCATTTT | CASRGGSQPQHF
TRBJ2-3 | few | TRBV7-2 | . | TGTGCCAGCAGCTTAAACAGGGTGGATACGCAGTATTTT | CASSLNRVDTQYF
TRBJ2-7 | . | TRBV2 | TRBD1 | TGTGCCAGCAGTGTAGGTCCCGGGACAGACCTCTACGAGCAGTACTTC | CASSVGPGTDLYEQYF
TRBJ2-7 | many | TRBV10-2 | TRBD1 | TGCGCCAGCAGTGATTCGGGACAGGGTTACGAGCAGTACTTC | CASSDSGQGYEQYF
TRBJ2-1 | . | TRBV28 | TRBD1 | TGTGCCAGTGGGACAGGGTACAATGAGCAGTTCTTC | CASGTGYNEQFF
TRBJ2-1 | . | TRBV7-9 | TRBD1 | TGTGCCAGCAGTCCGGGACAGGAGTTCAATGAGCAGTTCTTC | CASSPGQEFNEQFF
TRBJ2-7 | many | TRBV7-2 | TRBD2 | TGTGCCAGCAGCTTAGCTAGCGGGGCCTACGAGCAGTACTTC | CASSLASGAYEQYF
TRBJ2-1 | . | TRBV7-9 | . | TGTGCCGGCAGCCCCAGTGGGGTCACCAATGAGCAGTTCTTC | CAGSPSGVTNEQFF
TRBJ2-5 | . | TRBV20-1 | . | TGCAGTGCTAGATACGGGGAGACCCAGTACTTC | CSARYGETQYF
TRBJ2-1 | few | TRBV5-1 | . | TGCGCCAGCAGCTTGGCCGAATCAGGGCCCCCCTACAATGAGCAGTTCTTC | CASSLAESGPPYNEQFF
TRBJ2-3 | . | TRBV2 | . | TGTGCCAGCAGTGAAGGGCAGGGGTACGATACGCAGTATTTT | CASSEGQGYDTQYF
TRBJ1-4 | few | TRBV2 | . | TGTGCCAGCAGTGAACGACAGAATGAAAAACTGTTTTTT | CASSERQNEKLFF
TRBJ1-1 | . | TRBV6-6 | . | TGTGCCAGCAGCCTGGTCCCGGGTCAGAACACTGAAGCTTTCTTT | CASSLVPGQNTEAFF
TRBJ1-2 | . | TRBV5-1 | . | TGCGCCAGCAGCTTGGGGGGAGAGCCAGATGGCTACACCTTC | CASSLGGEPDGYTF
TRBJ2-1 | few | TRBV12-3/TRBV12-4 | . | TGTGCCAGCACCGGGGAGGCGGGAACCGTTGTCTATGAGCAGTTCTTC | CASTGEAGTVVYEQFF
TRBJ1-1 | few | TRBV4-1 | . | TGCGCCAGCAGCCTCCTATCGTCAGGGGTCCCTCGGTCGAGTGAAGCTTTCTTT | CASSLLSSGVPRSSEAFF
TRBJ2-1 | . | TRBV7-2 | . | TGTGCCAGCAGCGTAGTAGGGGTTGGTGAGCAGTTCTTC | CASSVVGVGEQFF
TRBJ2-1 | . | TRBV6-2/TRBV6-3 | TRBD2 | TGTGCCACCGCCAGCGGGGATACCTACAATGAGCAGTTCTTC | CATASGDTYNEQFF
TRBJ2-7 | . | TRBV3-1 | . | TGTGCCGGCAGCCTTCCGGGACACTCCTACGAGCAGTACTTC | CAGSLPGHSYEQYF
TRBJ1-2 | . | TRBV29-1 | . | TGCAGCGTTGAAAGGGTGGATGGCTACACCTTC | CSVERVDGYTF
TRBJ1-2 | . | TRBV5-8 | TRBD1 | TGTGCCGCCGCAAGCGAGGACAGGGCAGAAATTAGTGGCTACACCTTC | CAAASEDRAEISGYTF
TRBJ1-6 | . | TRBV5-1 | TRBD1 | TGCGCCAGCAGCGACTCCGGGACAGGGGCCTGGCCCCTCCACTTT | CASSDSGTGAWPLHF
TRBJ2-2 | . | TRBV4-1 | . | TGCGCCAGCAGCCAAAAGGGCTCCGGGGAGCTGTTTTTT | CASSQKGSGELFF
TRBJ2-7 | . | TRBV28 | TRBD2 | TGTGCCAGCAGTTTACAACTAGCGGGGGGCTACGAGCAGTACTTC | CASSLQLAGGYEQYF
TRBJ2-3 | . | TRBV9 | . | TGTGCCAGCAGCGTAGTGTGGCAAGATACGCAGTATTTT | CASSVVWQDTQYF
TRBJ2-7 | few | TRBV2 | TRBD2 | TGTGCCAGCACCCTCCGGACTAGCGGGGGGGGTGAGCAGTACTTC | CASTLRTSGGGEQYF
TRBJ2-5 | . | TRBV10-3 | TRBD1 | TGTGCCATCAGTGAGTCTAGGACAGGGGGAGCCTTGGAGCAGTACTTC | CAISESRTGGALEQYF
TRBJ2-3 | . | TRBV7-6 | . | TGTGCCAGCAGCTCTTTGGGTGGGACGGGTACAGATACGCAGTATTTT | CASSSLGGTGTDTQYF
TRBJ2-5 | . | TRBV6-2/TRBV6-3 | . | TGTGCCAGCAGTGGGGGACTCCCGGCGGGGGAGACCCAGTACTTC | CASSGGLPAGETQYF
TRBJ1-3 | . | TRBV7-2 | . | TGTGCCAGCAGCTTAGTGGGGGCCACTGGAAACACCATATATTTT | CASSLVGATGNTIYF
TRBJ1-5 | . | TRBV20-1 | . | TGCAGTGCTAGACCTCCCGCGGAGGGGGGCAATCAGCCCCAGCATTTT | CSARPPAEGGNQPQHF
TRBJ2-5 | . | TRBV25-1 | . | TGTGCCAGCAGCGGGGGGACAAGCCAAGAGACCCAGTACTTC | CASSGGTSQETQYF